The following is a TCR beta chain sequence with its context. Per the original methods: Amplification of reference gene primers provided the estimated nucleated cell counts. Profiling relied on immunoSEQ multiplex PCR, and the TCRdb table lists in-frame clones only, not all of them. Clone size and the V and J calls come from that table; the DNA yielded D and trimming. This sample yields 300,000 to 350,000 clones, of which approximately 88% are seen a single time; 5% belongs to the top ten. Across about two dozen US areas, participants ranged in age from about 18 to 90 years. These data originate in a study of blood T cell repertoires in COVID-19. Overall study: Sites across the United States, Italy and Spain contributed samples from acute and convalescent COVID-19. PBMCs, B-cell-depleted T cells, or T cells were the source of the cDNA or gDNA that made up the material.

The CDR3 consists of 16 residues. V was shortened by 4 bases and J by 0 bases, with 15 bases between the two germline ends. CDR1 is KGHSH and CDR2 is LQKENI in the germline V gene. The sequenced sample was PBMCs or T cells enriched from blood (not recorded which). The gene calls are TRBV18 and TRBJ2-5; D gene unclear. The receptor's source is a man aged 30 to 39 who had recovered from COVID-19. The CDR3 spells CASSLSGTIYQETQYF. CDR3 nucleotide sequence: TGTGCCAGCTCACTGAGTGGTACGATTTACCAAGAGACCCAGTACTTC.